The clone carrying this T cell receptor beta chain was detected only a few times. Its antigen remains unidentified. The data are from a study of cytotoxic CD8 clonotypes in ibrutinib-treated CLL. Study findings and constraints: There were few public clonotypes, and on treatment they contracted or stayed stable. Sampling of sustained-remission and progressing patients occurred at differing times.

Germline loops: CDR1 GTSNPN, CDR2 SVGIG (reference sequence). The CDR3 is made up of 19 amino acids. V trimming: 1 base; J trimming: 4 bases; junction bases outside the gene matches: 18. Method: immunoSEQ multiplex PCR; TCRdb's copy keeps in-frame clones and lacks some. The table lists about 140,000 clones, 75% to 85% of them singletons, with 6.5% to 8% in the top ten. V and J are TRBV30 and TRBJ1-2, with TRBD1 identical over 10 bases. The clonotype originates from a human donor with chronic lymphocytic leukemia. Sequenced here: PBMCs, sampled after 36 months of ibrutinib treatment. The CDR3 DNA is TGTGCCTGGAGTGCAAGGACAGGGGGAAGAGTTTTGGAGGGCTATGGCTACACCTTC. Its protein product is CAWSARTGGRVLEGYGYTF.